The rows below give T cell receptor beta chains drawn from one sample of a study of blood T cells in healthy people across ages. Each CDR3 protein gets one entry after TCRdb re-called the 5' RACE reads with MiXCR. Among about 1.6 million distinct CDR3 sequences listed, about 35% were seen once. Sequencing was done on a sample of blood. Source of these receptors: a woman younger than 45 in good health. Both conserved end residues are part of each CDR3. The D gene is left open where the match is weak. Rows may omit the clone size; those that give it use once, few, many or a size class.

v_call	cdr3_length	clone_size	d_call	j_call	cdr3_nt	cdr3_aa
TRBV15	12	many	NA	TRBJ2-7	TGTGCCACCAGCTTCCAGGGTTACGAGCAGTACTTC	CATSFQGYEQYF
TRBV27	15	NA	TRBD1	TRBJ2-1	TGTGCCAGCAGTTTATCTATAGGGGGCTACAGTGAGCAGTTCTTC	CASSLSIGGYSEQFF
TRBV6-2/TRBV6-3	13	NA	NA	TRBJ1-2	TGTGCCGGCAGTTCCGGGGGGCTTGGTGGCTACACCTTC	CAGSSGGLGGYTF
TRBV15	15	NA	TRBD1	TRBJ1-2	TGTGCCGCCAGCAGAGACCGGGGGACAGTTGGTGGCTACACCTTC	CAASRDRGTVGGYTF
TRBV5-1	16	NA	TRBD2	TRBJ2-3	TGCGCCACCCCAAAAGGGACTAGCGGGATGGGAGATACGCAGTATTTT	CATPKGTSGMGDTQYF
TRBV6-6	15	NA	NA	TRBJ1-1	TGTGCCAGCAGTGGCGCAAAGACACGGAACACTGAAGCTTTCTTT	CASSGAKTRNTEAFF
TRBV7-8	14	NA	NA	TRBJ2-3	TGTGCCAGCACTTCAAACCCCGACACAGATACGCAGTATTTT	CASTSNPDTDTQYF
TRBV6-5	15	NA	TRBD2	TRBJ2-5	TGTGCCAGCAGTAGGGGTAGCGGGGGGAGAGAGACCCAGTACTTC	CASSRGSGGRETQYF
TRBV7-8	14	NA	NA	TRBJ1-1	TGTGCCAGCAGCACAAACCTAGGGGGTGCTGAAGCTTTCTTT	CASSTNLGGAEAFF
TRBV20-1	14	NA	NA	TRBJ1-5	TGCAGTGCTAGAGGGAGGGATTGGCATCAGCCCCAGCATTTT	CSARGRDWHQPQHF
TRBV13	18	NA	TRBD2	TRBJ2-7	TGTGCCAGCAGCTTAATTAACCCCTGGACTAGCGGGGGCTACGAGCAGTACTTC	CASSLINPWTSGGYEQYF
TRBV11-2	14	NA	NA	TRBJ2-5	TGTGCCAGCAGCTTAGAGCCGGGTGAAGAGACCCAGTACTTC	CASSLEPGEETQYF
TRBV28	14	once	NA	TRBJ2-7	TGTGCCAGCAGTTTAAGGGCCTATGGGTACGAGCAGTACTTC	CASSLRAYGYEQYF
TRBV19	18	NA	NA	TRBJ2-1	TGTGCCAGTACCAAAGGGTGCTTCCATCCCTCCGGAGGCAATGAGCAGTTCTTC	CASTKGCFHPSGGNEQFF
TRBV27	12	NA	NA	TRBJ1-1	TGTGCCAGCAAACGACAGGCGAGTGAAGCTTTCTTT	CASKRQASEAFF
TRBV20-1	12	few	NA	TRBJ2-7	TGCAGTGCTAGAGGGACAGTGTACGAGCAGTACTTC	CSARGTVYEQYF
TRBV4-1	15	few	TRBD1	TRBJ1-2	TGCGCCAGCAGCCACGTTGGGACAGGGACTACTGGCTACACCTTC	CASSHVGTGTTGYTF
TRBV20-1	15	once	NA	TRBJ2-4	TGCAGTGCTAGAGATGGGGGCCGGTGGGGAAACATTCAGTACTTC	CSARDGGRWGNIQYF